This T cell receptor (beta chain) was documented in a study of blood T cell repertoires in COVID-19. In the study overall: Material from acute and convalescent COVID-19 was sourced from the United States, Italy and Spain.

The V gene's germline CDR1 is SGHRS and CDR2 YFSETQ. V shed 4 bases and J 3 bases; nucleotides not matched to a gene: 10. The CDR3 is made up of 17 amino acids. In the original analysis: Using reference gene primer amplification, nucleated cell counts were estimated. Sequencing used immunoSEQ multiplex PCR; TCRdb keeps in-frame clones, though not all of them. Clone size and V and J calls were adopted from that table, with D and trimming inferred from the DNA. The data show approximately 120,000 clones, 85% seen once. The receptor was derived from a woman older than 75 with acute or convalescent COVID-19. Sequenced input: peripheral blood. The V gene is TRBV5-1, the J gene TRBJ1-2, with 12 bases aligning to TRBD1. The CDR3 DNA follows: TGCGCCAGCAGCCCCGGGACAGGGGGCGCGGGTGACTATGGCTACACCTTC. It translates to CASSPGTGGAGDYGYTF.